These 9 T cell receptor beta chains were all obtained from the same sample, sequenced in a study of regulatory T cells in long-lasting Graves disease. Investigators prepared the TCR beta libraries by applying iRepertoire HTBI primers and Arm-PCR of CDR3 regions. TCRdb recomputed calls from the multiplex PCR reads with MiXCR, one row per CDR3 protein. The sample has around 330,000 distinct CDR3 sequences, 15% to 20% seen once. Time point: newly diagnosed GD, antithyroid drugs for less than 3 months. The authors made the TCR library using RNA they extracted from PBMCs. Sequencing was performed on peripheral blood mononuclear cells (PBMCs), taken at new diagnosis, from a patient treated with antithyroid drugs. The source of these receptors is a female donor with Graves disease.

V gene TRBV12-3 or TRBV12-4 combines with J gene TRBJ1-2, with D uncertain. The V gene lost 10 bases and the J gene lost 8 bases, with 20 bases spanning the gap. This CDR3 contains 13 residues. Here the CDR3 DNA reads TGTGCCACCACTTGGGTAGGGTCGCACGGCTACACCTTC. The encoded protein is CATTWVGSHGYTF.

This clonotype was seen at least ten times. The chain recombines TRBV6-1 with TRBJ2-1; 11 nucleotides agree with TRBD2. Germline V gives CDR1 MNHNS, CDR2 SASEGT. V was clipped by 5 bases and J by 8 bases; unmatched bases: 5. There are 14 residues in the CDR3. CDR3 region: CASSTSGRTYEQFF. CDR3 DNA: TGTGCCAGCAGTACTAGCGGGAGAACCTATGAGCAGTTCTTC.

V usage is TRBV27 and J usage is TRBJ2-7, with 13 positions matching TRBD2. J lost 0 bases, V lost 5 bases, and 7 bases had no gene match. This CDR3 region has 17 residues. Germline V CDR1 and CDR2: MNHEY, SMNVEV (reference sequence). The CDR3 loop reads CASSRTSGSLSSYEQYF. The CDR3 DNA reads as TGTGCCAGCAGTAGGACTAGCGGGAGTTTAAGCTCCTACGAGCAGTACTTC.

This clonotype was recorded many times. The V call is TRBV12-3 or TRBV12-4, the J call TRBJ2-1; no definite D call. The CDR3 consists of 14 residues. Trimming shortened V by 6 bases and J by 6 bases, and 15 bases separated the two germline ends. The CDR3 DNA reads as TGTGCCAGCAGCCTAGGTGTCCAAGGCAATGAGCAGTTCTTC. Translating gives CASSLGVQGNEQFF.

With regard to this clonotype: At one of its ends the junction is not consistent with the germline gene, which may arise from a read error. The chain recombines TRBV11-3 with TRBJ2-3; possibly TRBD2 for D (5 bases). This CDR3 comprises 13 residues. Germline V CDR1 and CDR2: SGHNT, YENEEA. CDR3 DNA sequence: TGTGCCAGCAGCTTAGGACCGGAGGATACCCAGTGTTTT. It yields the protein CASSLGPEDTQCF.

CDR3 nucleotide sequence: TGTGCCAGCAGCGCCGCCCTAGCGGGACAGGGGCGCAATGAGCAGTTCTTC. Its protein product is CASSAALAGQGRNEQFF. The gene calls are TRBV2 and TRBJ2-1; perhaps TRBD1 as D (10 bases). CDR1 and CDR2 from the germline V gene are SNHLY and FYNNEI. Between the trimmed V and J ends, which lost 6 bases and 6 bases, there was a span of 24 bases. This CDR3 is built from 17 residues. Filled out from reference TRBV2 and TRBJ2-1, the complete variable domain reads EPEVTQTPSHQVTQMGQEVILRCVPISNHLYFYWYRQILGQKVEFLVSFYNNEISEKSEIFDDQFSVERPDGSNFTLKIRSTKLEDSAMYFCASSAALAGQGRNEQFFGPGTRLTVL.

This clonotype has ten or more counts. One junction end disagrees with the germline gene, perhaps due to a read error. The chain recombines TRBV5-1 with TRBJ1-2; TRBD1 matches 7 bases. The germline gives CDR1 SGHRS, CDR2 YFSETQ. This CDR3 spans 15 amino acids. CDR3 residues: CASRLDRRIYYGYTF. As DNA, the CDR3 is TGCGCCAGCAGATTGGACAGGAGAATATACTATGGCTACACCTTC.

This chain uses TRBV27 with TRBJ2-2, with TRBD2 matching over 7 bases. The germline gives CDR1 MNHEY, CDR2 SMNVEV (reference sequence). Trimming took 3 bases from V and 1 from J; bases not matched to a gene: 5. CDR3 size: 16 residues. This CDR3 reads CASSFRTRLNTGELFF. The CDR3, as DNA: TGTGCCAGCAGTTTTAGGACTAGGTTGAACACCGGGGAGCTGTTTTTT.

This clonotype was recorded a few times. The chain combines TRBV5-1 with TRBJ1-4, with D tentatively TRBD1 (5 bases). Trimming left V 4 bases short and J 2 bases short, with 9 bases between. The V gene's germline CDR1 is SGHRS and CDR2 YFSETQ. The CDR3 contains 14 residues. The CDR3: CASSQQDTNEKLFF. CDR3 coding DNA: TGCGCCAGCAGCCAACAGGATACTAATGAAAAACTGTTTTTT.